The rows below give T cell receptor beta chains drawn from one sample of a study of metastatic and nonmetastatic thyroid tumors. TCRdb re-analyzed the PCR reads using MiXCR. The sample comprises over 65,000 clones, approximately 13% of which are singletons, and roughly 8.2% rests with the top ten. The material sequenced was tumor tissue. These receptor sequences come from a female donor with papillary thyroid cancer or a benign thyroid nodule (not recorded which). Some clones in this sample may be carry-over from other donors' samples. The CDR3 runs from the conserved cysteine through the conserved F or W.

>TRBJ2-7|TRBV5-6
CASSLVHSYDQYF
>TRBJ2-1|TRBV5-1
CASSSTSGEQFF
>TRBJ2-3|TRBV12-3/TRBV12-4
CASSSTRGPDTQYF
>TRBJ1-5|TRBV11-2
CASSLDGTGGGQPQHF
>TRBJ1-5|TRBV2
CASRDRGRGQPQHF
>TRBJ2-1|TRBV7-3
CASSLDQNEQFF
>TRBJ2-7|TRBV2
CAISREKGLSDEQYF
>TRBJ2-7|TRBV15
CATSRETGTPYEQYF
>TRBJ2-7|TRBV7-2
CASRGEGYEQYF
>TRBJ2-1|TRBV5-1
CASSLAMTSSYNEQFF
>TRBJ1-5|TRBV20-1
CSAKNLQGAPNQPQHF
>TRBJ2-1|TRBV20-1
CSVGTSGDEQFF
>TRBJ2-7|TRBV7-9
CASSLGLAGGGEQYF
>TRBJ2-7|TRBV5-1
CASSLGGAGYSYEQYF
>TRBJ1-1|TRBV20-1
CSARGHLNTEAFF
>TRBJ2-7|TRBV2
CASISAYEQYF
>TRBJ2-3|TRBV11-1
CASSTRHGGSTDTQYF